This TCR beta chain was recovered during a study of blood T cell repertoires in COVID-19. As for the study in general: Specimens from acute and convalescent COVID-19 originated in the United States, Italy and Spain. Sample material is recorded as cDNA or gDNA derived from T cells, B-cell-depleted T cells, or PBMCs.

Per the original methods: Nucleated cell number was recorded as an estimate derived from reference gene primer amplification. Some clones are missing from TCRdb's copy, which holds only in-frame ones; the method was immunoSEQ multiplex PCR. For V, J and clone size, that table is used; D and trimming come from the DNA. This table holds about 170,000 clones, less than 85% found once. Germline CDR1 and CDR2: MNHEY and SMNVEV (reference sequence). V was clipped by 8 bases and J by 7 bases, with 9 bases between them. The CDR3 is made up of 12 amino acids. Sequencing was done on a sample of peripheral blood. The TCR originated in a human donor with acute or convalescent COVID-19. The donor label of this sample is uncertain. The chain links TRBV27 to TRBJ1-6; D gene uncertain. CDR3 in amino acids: CASRLKNSPLHF. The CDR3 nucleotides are TGTGCCAGCCGTCTTAAAAATTCACCCCTCCACTTT.